What follows are 26 T cell receptor beta chains derived from one specimen sequenced in a study of T cells after yellow fever vaccination. TCRdb passed the 5' RACE reads through MiXCR, listing each CDR3 protein once. The table lists 200,000 to 300,000 distinct CDR3 sequences, 10% to 15% of them singletons. The starting material was CD4+ T cells sorted from PBMCs, obtained 45 days after the yellow fever booster vaccination. These receptors were taken from a man aged 30 to 39 who received the YFV17D yellow fever vaccine.

This clonotype was picked up a small number of times. The J gene is TRBJ2-3, the V gene TRBV6-5; TRBD2 matches at 7 bases. Unmatched junction bases numbered 6, after V lost 2 bases and J lost 4 bases. The CDR3 has 15 residues. CDR1 and CDR2 from the germline V gene are MNHEY and SVGAGI. CDR3 in DNA: TGTGCCAGCAGTTACGGGAGGGTAGTTTCAGATACGCAGTATTTT. Its translation: CASSYGRVVSDTQYF.

At least ten counts were recorded for this clonotype. This chain uses TRBV20-1 with TRBJ2-3, with D perhaps TRBD2 (6 bases). The V gene's germline CDR1 is DFQATT and CDR2 SNEGSKA (reference sequence). V shed 5 bases and J shed 0 bases, with 12 bases lying between them. The length of the CDR3 is 14 residues. Here the CDR3 DNA reads TGCAGTGCTGATAGCGGCCCTAGCACAGATACGCAGTATTTT. Translation: CSADSGPSTDTQYF.

There are a few counts of this clonotype. The CDR3 reads CASTDTPGGRTSEQYF. CDR3 nucleotide sequence: TGTGCCAGCACCGACACCCCCGGGGGAAGGACGTCCGAGCAGTACTTC. This sequence joins TRBV19 and TRBJ2-7; maybe TRBD2 (6 bases). Germline V gives CDR1 LNHDA, CDR2 SQIVND (reference sequence). CDR3 length equals 16 residues. V lost 9 bases, J lost 6 bases, and 27 bases lay in between.

The chain links TRBV29-1 to TRBJ2-7; D may be TRBD2 (5 bases). Trimming shortened V by 5 bases and J by 3 bases, and 8 bases separated the two germline ends. The CDR3 has 11 amino acids. The germline V gene encodes CDR1 SQVTM and CDR2 ANQGSEA. The CDR3 DNA is TGCAGCGTTCTACTAGTCTACGAGCAGTACTTC. Protein product: CSVLLVYEQYF.

This clonotype was picked up many times. V and J are TRBV11-2 and TRBJ2-1; 10 nucleotides align to TRBD2. After removal of 0 bases from V and 10 bases from J, the junction contained 9 bases not matched to a gene. This CDR3 is 16 amino acids long. CDR1 is SGHAT and CDR2 is FQNNGV in the germline V gene. CDR3 bases: TGTGCCAGCAGCTTAGATCTGTCTAGCGGGAGAAGGGAGCAGTTCTTC. Translating gives CASSLDLSSGRREQFF.

The J gene is TRBJ1-5, the V gene TRBV7-2; no clear D. Per germline, CDR1 SGHTA and CDR2 FQGNSA. V gave up 1 base and J gave up 5 bases, with 9 bases separating them. The CDR3 totals 14 residues. The CDR3 reads CASSLVPGDQPQHF. The CDR3 nucleotides are TGTGCCAGCAGCTTAGTACCTGGGGATCAGCCCCAGCATTTT.

The J gene is TRBJ2-3, the V gene TRBV9, with a possible D match to TRBD2 (5 bases). V was cut by 3 bases and J by 11 bases, with 13 bases left in between. CDR1 is SGDLS, CDR2 YYNGEE, per germline. This CDR3 spans 12 amino acids. CDR3 loop: CASSAATTLQYF. As DNA, the CDR3 is TGTGCCAGCAGCGCCGCGACTACTTTGCAGTATTTT.

This clonotype was picked up a small number of times. This chain joins TRBV12-3 or TRBV12-4 and TRBJ2-7, with D tentatively TRBD2 (5 bases). This CDR3 has 13 residues. V shed 3 bases and J shed 2 bases, with 8 bases lying between them. Here the CDR3 DNA reads TGTGCCAGCAGTTTTCAGGAGGCCTACGAGCAGTACTTC. This translates into CASSFQEAYEQYF.

Notes on this clonotype: The junction differs from germline at one of its ends, possibly a read error. The rearrangement links TRBV12-3 or TRBV12-4 to TRBJ2-7, with 12 positions matching TRBD2. The CDR3 consists of 18 residues. The CDR3 sequence: CACSLGLAGGSQAPEQYF. Here the CDR3 DNA reads TGTGCCTGCAGTTTGGGCCTAGCGGGAGGGTCCCAAGCCCCCGAGCAGTACTTC.

This clonotype showed up just a few times. The rearrangement links TRBV5-6 to TRBJ2-2; no definite D call. Germline CDR1 and CDR2: SGHDT and YYEEEE. The V and J ends lost 4 bases and 4 bases respectively, with 14 bases between them. The CDR3 loop spans 15 amino acids. CDR3 in DNA: TGTGCCAGCAGCGGCGTGGGGTTTGGCACCGGGGAGCTGTTTTTT. Its protein product is CASSGVGFGTGELFF. The whole variable domain, remainder taken from reference TRBV5-6 and TRBJ2-2, is DAGVTQSPTHLIKTRGQQVTLRCSPKSGHDTVSWYQQALGQGPQFIFQYYEEEERQRGNFPDRFSGHQFPNYSSELNVNALLLGDSALYLCASSGVGFGTGELFFGEGSRLTVL.

This clonotype has more than one count but fewer than ten. The chain links TRBV10-3 to TRBJ2-4; D possibly corresponds to TRBD2 (6 bases). This CDR3 region has 16 residues. Germline values: CDR1 ENHRY, CDR2 SYGVKD. V lost 0 bases and J 0 bases, leaving 9 bases between the germline ends. CDR3 sequence (DNA): TGTGCCATCAGTGAGTCGGCGGGGCTAGCCAAAAACATTCAGTACTTC. It encodes CAISESAGLAKNIQYF.

The chain recombines TRBV12-3 or TRBV12-4 with TRBJ2-5; tentatively, D is TRBD2 (5 bases). The CDR3 is made up of 13 amino acids. V was clipped by 2 bases and J by 5 bases, with 9 bases between them. CDR3 amino acids: CASSLTPGETQYF. As DNA, the CDR3 is TGTGCCAGCAGTTTAACCCCGGGGGAGACCCAGTACTTC.

This clonotype was detected a few times. The rearrangement links TRBV5-1 to TRBJ2-3; 9 bases align to TRBD2. The germline V gene has CDR1 SGHRS and CDR2 YFSETQ. CDR3 length: 15 residues. After removal of 1 base from V and 5 bases from J, the junction contained 5 bases not matched to a gene. This CDR3 is CASSLSGLAQDTQYF. CDR3 DNA: TGCGCCAGCAGCTTGTCCGGACTAGCGCAAGATACGCAGTATTTT.

The V gene is TRBV9, the J gene TRBJ2-3, with D unresolved. Germline CDR1 and CDR2: SGDLS and YYNGEE. The CDR3 covers 13 residues. V lost 4 bases to trimming and J lost 6 bases, with 12 bases between them. This CDR3 reads CASSPLPSDTQYF. CDR3 bases: TGTGCCAGCAGCCCCTTACCATCGGATACGCAGTATTTT.

This clonotype was recorded a few times. The CDR3 DNA follows: TGTGCCTGGAGTACAGGACTAGCACCCCCTGGAGAGACCCAGTACTTC. Translation gives CAWSTGLAPPGETQYF. The chain joins TRBV30 to TRBJ2-5; 8 nucleotides line up with TRBD2. After removal of 2 bases from V and 4 bases from J, the junction contained 12 bases not matched to a gene. Germline CDR1 is GTSNPN and CDR2 is SVGIG (reference sequence). This CDR3 region has 16 residues.

This clonotype has a handful of counts. The chain carries TRBV28 and TRBJ2-5; tentatively, D is TRBD1 (5 bases). CDR3 length: 16 residues. The V gene lost 2 bases and the J gene lost 5 bases, with 18 bases spanning the gap. CDR1 and CDR2 from the germline V gene are MDHEN and SYDVKM. Here the CDR3 reads CASSLNPGMTAETQYF. The CDR3 DNA is TGTGCCAGCAGTTTAAACCCAGGGATGACGGCGGAGACCCAGTACTTC.

This clonotype was observed many times. The chain uses TRBV7-8 and TRBJ2-5; 8 nucleotides align to TRBD1. The V and J ends lost 6 bases and 5 bases, in that order; junction bases with no gene match: 8. Germline V gives CDR1 SGHVS, CDR2 FQNEAQ. This CDR3 comprises 14 residues. The CDR3 nucleotides read TGTGCCAGCAGGGGAATAACAGGGGGTGAGACCCAGTACTTC. This codes for CASRGITGGETQYF.

This chain links TRBV12-3 or TRBV12-4 with TRBJ2-2, with a weak D call TRBD2 (6 bases). CDR3 length: 15 residues. Deletions cut 6 bases from V and 2 bases from J, with 13 bases between. DNA of the CDR3: TGTGCCAGCAGCGTCCTGGGGGGTAACACCGGGGAGCTGTTTTTT. This encodes CASSVLGGNTGELFF.

The rearrangement joins TRBV6-2 or TRBV6-3 to TRBJ1-4; perhaps TRBD1 as D (5 bases). Germline V gene data show CDR1 as MNHEY and CDR2 as SVGEGT. V shed 0 bases and J shed 7 bases, with 12 bases lying between them. This CDR3 has 15 residues. The CDR3: CASSYSGTRLEKLFF. CDR3 nucleotides: TGTGCCAGCAGTTACTCGGGGACGCGGCTTGAAAAACTGTTTTTT.

A few counts support this clonotype. The chain links TRBV9 to TRBJ2-7, with 13 bases lining up with TRBD2. The CDR3 totals 16 residues. The germline V gene has CDR1 SGDLS and CDR2 YYNGEE. Trimming at V came to 3 bases and at J to 2 bases, leaving 5 bases not matched to a gene. CDR3: CASSATGLAGTYEQYF. The CDR3 bases are TGTGCCAGCAGCGCGACGGGACTAGCGGGGACCTACGAGCAGTACTTC.

This clonotype has a handful of counts. The gene calls are TRBV4-3 and TRBJ2-2; D ambiguous. The V end was cut by 1 base, the J end by 9 bases, with 9 bases between. The CDR3 has 13 residues. Germline V lookup: CDR1 LGHNA, CDR2 YSLEER. The CDR3 loop reads CASSQAEARELFF. The DNA of the CDR3 is TGCGCCAGCAGCCAAGCAGAGGCAAGGGAGCTGTTTTTT.

The table lists this clonotype with a few counts. This chain uses TRBV20-1 with TRBJ2-7, with D hard to call. The germline V gene has CDR1 DFQATT and CDR2 SNEGSKA (reference sequence). CDR3 length: 13 residues. V lost 6 bases and J 5 bases, leaving 17 bases between the germline ends. The CDR3 loop is CSALTRPPNEQYF. CDR3 coding DNA: TGCAGTGCCCTCACAAGGCCCCCTAACGAGCAGTACTTC.

The chain couples TRBV12-3 or TRBV12-4 to TRBJ2-5; possible D gene TRBD1, 6 bases. The CDR3 runs to 15 residues. V was pared by 5 bases and J by 5 bases, with 18 bases between. CDR3 bases: TGTGCCAGCAGTGCCCACAGTGGGGGCCTGGAGACCCAGTACTTC. Protein sequence: CASSAHSGGLETQYF.

This clonotype was detected only a few times. V is TRBV20-1 and J is TRBJ1-2, with TRBD1 as a possible D gene (5 bases). The CDR3 covers 15 residues. Germline V gene lookup returns CDR1 DFQATT and CDR2 SNEGSKA (reference sequence). Trimming removed 8 bases at V and 2 bases at J, with 21 bases between. The CDR3 region is CSPTSTGTDNYGYTF. CDR3 nucleotide sequence: TGCAGTCCTACGTCTACCGGGACGGACAACTATGGCTACACCTTC.

This clonotype was counted only a few times. This chain uses TRBV12-3 or TRBV12-4 with TRBJ2-7; D unclear. Trimming left V 3 bases short and J 3 bases short, with 12 bases between. The CDR3 length is 14 residues. The CDR3 region is CASSFRMMDYEQYF. The CDR3 nucleotides are TGTGCCAGCAGTTTTCGAATGATGGACTACGAGCAGTACTTC.

The chain links TRBV27 to TRBJ2-1; 7 positions match TRBD2. Losses at the gene ends were 8 bases for V and 7 bases for J; bases not matched to a gene: 8. The CDR3 length is 13 residues. Per germline, CDR1 MNHEY and CDR2 SMNVEV (reference sequence). CDR3 region: CASEAGWGNEQFF. CDR3 coding DNA: TGTGCCAGCGAAGCGGGATGGGGAAATGAGCAGTTCTTC.